These 16 T cell receptor beta chains share one sample of origin, sequenced in a study of blood T cell repertoires in COVID-19. TCRdb's copy holds only in-frame clones and misses some; the assay was immunoSEQ multiplex PCR. This sample has roughly 160,000 clones, with 82% found just once. The sample was PBMCs or T cells enriched from blood (not recorded which). The receptors shown here come from a man between 50 and 59 years old who had recovered from COVID-19.

The chain has TRBV5-8 and TRBJ1-2; TRBD1 matches at 9 bases. V shed 2 bases, J shed 3 bases, and the junction held 5 bases outside the gene matches. The CDR3 is 15 amino acids. Germline values: CDR1 SGHTS, CDR2 YDEGEE. The chain's CDR3 is CASSFDRGIYYGYTF. In DNA, the CDR3 is TGTGCCAGCAGCTTCGACAGGGGGATTTACTATGGCTACACCTTC.

This clone has just a few counts. This chain connects TRBV19 to TRBJ2-7; D is perhaps TRBD1 (6 bases). V was trimmed by 4 bases and J by 6 bases, leaving 13 bases between them. The CDR3 is 13 residues long. Looked up from germline, CDR1 is LNHDA and CDR2 is SQIVND (reference sequence). The CDR3 sequence: CASSTTGLPEQYF. CDR3 nucleotides: TGTGCCAGTAGTACAACAGGGCTGCCCGAGCAGTACTTC.

This clone was detected a few times. The rearrangement uses TRBV5-5 and TRBJ1-3, with D perhaps matching TRBD1 (5 bases). The V gene's germline CDR1 is SGHKS and CDR2 YYEKEE (reference sequence). With 4 bases removed from V and 0 bases from J, the gap between germline ends came to 17 bases. This CDR3 is built from 17 residues. The CDR3 here is CASSQAGRPSSGNTIYF. The CDR3 nucleotides read TGTGCCAGCAGCCAAGCGGGGCGTCCGAGCTCTGGAAACACCATATATTTT.

This clone has just one count. This chain connects TRBV28 to TRBJ1-1, with 7 bases matching TRBD1. Per the germline V gene, CDR1 is MDHEN and CDR2 is SYDVKM. This CDR3 region has 14 residues. V trimming: 6 bases; J trimming: 10 bases; junction bases outside the gene matches: 14. CDR3 sequence (DNA): TGTGCCAGCAGGGGAGCGACAGGGATGGTGGGAGCTTTCTTT. Amino acids: CASRGATGMVGAFF.

The rearrangement links TRBV2 to TRBJ2-7; TRBD2 might be the D (5 bases). CDR3 length: 12 amino acids. Deletions cut 4 bases from V and 3 bases from J, with 7 bases between. Germline V gene lookup returns CDR1 SNHLY and CDR2 FYNNEI. The CDR3 protein is CASSVEGYEQYF. The CDR3 bases are TGTGCCAGCAGTGTTGAGGGCTACGAGCAGTACTTC.

In this sample, this clone turned up a few times. The V call is TRBV10-3, the J call TRBJ2-3; 15 bases align to TRBD2. CDR3 length: 18 residues. CDR1 ENHRY and CDR2 SYGVKD come from the germline V gene. Trimming took 6 bases from V and 1 from J; bases not matched to a gene: 8. CDR3 sequence: CAIRPGLAGGVGTDTQYF. CDR3 bases: TGTGCCATCAGACCGGGACTAGCGGGAGGCGTAGGCACAGATACGCAGTATTTT.

The chain employs TRBV7-3 and TRBJ1-5; a possible D gene is TRBD1 (5 bases). This CDR3 has 13 amino acids. Trimming pared 6 bases from V and 6 bases from J, leaving 12 bases between. Germline values: CDR1 SGHTA, CDR2 FQGTGA. The CDR3 loop is CASSQGSGQPQHF. CDR3 DNA sequence: TGTGCCAGCAGTCAGGGATCGGGTCAGCCCCAGCATTTT.

The chain combines TRBV6-6 with TRBJ2-7; D is perhaps TRBD2 (6 bases). With 4 bases removed from V and 3 bases from J, the gap between germline ends came to 16 bases. CDR1 is MNHNY and CDR2 is SVGAGI in the germline V gene (reference sequence). This CDR3 is 15 amino acids long. This chain's CDR3 is CASSLGGMGNYEQYF. The CDR3 DNA sequence: TGTGCCAGCAGTTTGGGGGGAATGGGGAACTACGAGCAGTACTTC.

The rearrangement joins TRBV20-1 to TRBJ2-7, with D tentatively TRBD1 (6 bases). Trimming stripped 2 bases from V and 7 bases from J, with 6 bases between. The CDR3 is 10 residues long. CDR1 and CDR2 (germline): DFQATT, SNEGSKA (reference sequence). The CDR3 spells CSARTGEQYF. The CDR3 DNA follows: TGCAGTGCTAGAACAGGGGAGCAGTACTTC.

The gene calls are TRBV9 and TRBJ2-3, with a tentative D call TRBD2 (5 bases). Per germline, CDR1 SGDLS and CDR2 YYNGEE. The V gene lost 0 bases and the J gene lost 4 bases, with 15 bases spanning the gap. CDR3 length: 16 residues. CDR3 bases: TGTGCCAGCAGCGTAGGCGTCTCCACCGGGGCAGATACGCAGTATTTT. It is translated as CASSVGVSTGADTQYF.

The chain uses TRBV3-1 (or the pseudogene TRBV3-2) and TRBJ1-5; 7 positions agree with TRBD1. Trimming cost V 4 bases and J 7 bases; bases outside gene matches: 4. This CDR3 contains 13 residues. CDR1 and CDR2 (germline): LGHDT, YNNKEL (reference sequence). CDR3 region: CASSPGGWQPQHF. CDR3 nucleotides: TGTGCCAGCAGCCCAGGGGGTTGGCAGCCCCAGCATTTT.

V usage is TRBV18 and J usage is TRBJ2-7, with D perhaps matching TRBD1 (5 bases). Trimming removed 2 bases from V and 6 bases from J, with 14 bases in between. Germline assignment: CDR1 KGHSH and CDR2 LQKENI. The CDR3 consists of 14 residues. Written as DNA, the CDR3 is TGTGCCAGCTCACCAGCAGGGTCCCTGTCCGAGCAGTACTTC. This translates into CASSPAGSLSEQYF.

The chain employs TRBV19 and TRBJ2-7; D might be TRBD1 (5 bases). Germline values: CDR1 LNHDA, CDR2 SQIVND (reference sequence). The CDR3 is 14 amino acids. V lost 3 bases, J lost 2 bases, and 11 bases lay in between. CDR3 in DNA: TGTGCCAGTAGTATGAGAGGACAAGCCTACGAGCAGTACTTC. Amino acids: CASSMRGQAYEQYF.

The chain links TRBV11-2 to TRBJ2-7; 7 bases map to TRBD1. This CDR3 is built from 16 residues. Germline V gene lookup returns CDR1 SGHAT and CDR2 FQNNGV. The V segment lost 4 bases and the J segment 5 bases; nucleotides outside the gene matches: 14. The CDR3 region has the DNA TGTGCCAGCAGCTACAGGGGACCCCTCCCGAGCCACGAGCAGTACTTC. This sequence encodes CASSYRGPLPSHEQYF.

The chain recombines TRBV4-1 with TRBJ1-5, with TRBD1 matching 7 bases. Germline CDR1 MGHRA, CDR2 YSYEKL. CDR3 length equals 14 residues. V lost 6 bases and J lost 6; bases outside the gene matches: 8. The CDR3 here is CASSRQGESQPQHF. For the CDR3, the DNA is TGCGCCAGCAGTCGACAGGGAGAAAGTCAGCCCCAGCATTTT.

V usage is TRBV6-2 or TRBV6-3 and J usage is TRBJ1-1, with D maybe TRBD1 (5 bases). Germline V lookup: CDR1 MNHEY, CDR2 SVGEGT. V gave up 0 bases and J gave up 6 bases, with 11 bases separating them. The length of the CDR3 is 14 residues. The CDR3 nucleotides read TGTGCCAGCAGTTACTCAACCCTAGGGGCTGAAGCTTTCTTT. Its protein is CASSYSTLGAEAFF.